These 19 T cell receptor beta chains were sequenced from one sample in a study of blood T cell repertoires in COVID-19. Some clones are missing from TCRdb's copy, which holds only in-frame ones; the method was immunoSEQ multiplex PCR. Counted here are about 250,000 clones, about nine tenths occurring once; the ten biggest clones make up 1.5% to 2%. Sequencing was done on a sample of PBMCs or T cells enriched from blood (not recorded which). The source is a man aged 35 to 55 who had recovered from COVID-19.

This clone was seen a few times. CDR3 sequence reads: CASSFDSLATNEKLFF. CDR3 nucleotides: TGTGCCAGCAGCTTCGACAGCCTTGCAACTAATGAAAAACTGTTTTTT. V gene TRBV7-9 combines with J gene TRBJ1-4, with D possibly matching TRBD1 (5 bases). Germline-derived CDR1 and CDR2 are SEHNR and FQNEAQ (reference sequence). The CDR3 consists of 16 residues. V dropped 3 bases and J dropped 0 bases, with 11 bases sitting between them.

This chain links TRBV15 with TRBJ2-3; perhaps TRBD2 as D (6 bases). Germline V gene lookup returns CDR1 LNHNV and CDR2 YYDKDF (reference sequence). V was shortened by 0 bases and J by 4 bases, with 14 bases between the two germline ends. The CDR3 contains 16 residues. CDR3 in amino acids: CATSRDGGKSADTQYF. CDR3 DNA sequence: TGTGCCACCAGCAGAGATGGCGGGAAGAGCGCAGATACGCAGTATTTT.

This clone was counted between two and nine times. This chain connects TRBV27 to TRBJ1-2; 9 bases map to TRBD1. Germline CDR1 and CDR2: MNHEY and SMNVEV (reference sequence). CDR3 length: 14 residues. With V trimmed by 1 base and J by 7 bases, 4 bases remained unmatched. As DNA, the CDR3 is TGTGCCAGCAGTTTATTTGGGACAGGGTTTGGCTACACCTTC. It specifies CASSLFGTGFGYTF.

This chain links TRBV3-1 (or the pseudogene TRBV3-2) with TRBJ2-1; D possibly corresponds to TRBD1 (6 bases). There are 14 residues in the CDR3. Germline CDR1 reads LGHDT; CDR2 reads YNNKEL (reference sequence). V was shortened by 0 bases and J by 15 bases, with 18 bases between the two germline ends. The CDR3 region is CASSQEIPTGNRFF. The CDR3 DNA is TGTGCCAGCAGCCAAGAAATACCTACAGGGAACCGGTTCTTC.

The CDR3 nucleotides read TGTGCCAGCAGCGTCGGACAGGGGGCGGTCACTGAAGCTTTCTTT. Translating it yields CASSVGQGAVTEAFF. The V gene is TRBV4-2, the J gene TRBJ1-1, with 11 bases aligning to TRBD1. With 5 bases clipped from V and 4 bases from J, the junction kept 6 bases outside the gene matches. Germline-derived CDR1 and CDR2 are LGHNA and YNFKEQ. The CDR3 is 15 amino acids.

The rearrangement links TRBV19 to TRBJ1-1; 8 positions match TRBD1. This CDR3 has 14 residues. Germline CDR1 LNHDA, CDR2 SQIVND (reference sequence). V was pared by 7 bases and J by 4 bases, with 8 bases of the junction left unmatched. Here the CDR3 reads CASTKDRDFTEAFF. The DNA for the CDR3 is TGTGCCAGTACTAAGGACAGGGATTTCACTGAAGCTTTCTTT.

The chain is built from TRBV5-1 and TRBJ1-3, with a weak D call TRBD1 (5 bases). Per the germline V gene, CDR1 is SGHRS and CDR2 is YFSETQ. V shed 0 bases and J shed 4 bases, with 8 bases lying between them. This CDR3 region has 14 residues. The CDR3 loop is CASSLGGLGNTIYF. CDR3 DNA sequence: TGCGCCAGCAGCTTGGGGGGACTGGGAAACACCATATATTTT.

The chain carries TRBV28 and TRBJ2-5, with 8 bases aligning to TRBD1. Germline V gene sequence: CDR1 MDHEN, CDR2 SYDVKM. The CDR3 runs 14 residues. V was clipped by 2 bases and J by 6 bases; unmatched bases: 5. The CDR3 sequence is CASSLGQGAQTQYF. CDR3 in DNA: TGTGCCAGCAGTTTAGGTCAGGGGGCACAGACCCAGTACTTC.

The chain's CDR3 is CASSSKTEQYF. For the CDR3, the DNA is TGTGCCAGCAGTTCTAAAACGGAGCAGTACTTC. The chain carries TRBV12-3 or TRBV12-4 and TRBJ2-7; D is ambiguous. CDR3 length: 11 amino acids. Trimming took off 4 bases at V and 7 bases at J, with 8 bases between the two ends.

The table lists this clone with a count of one. The J gene is TRBJ2-1, the V gene TRBV7-2; 8 positions match TRBD1. Germline V gives CDR1 SGHTA, CDR2 FQGNSA. V trimming: 5 bases; J trimming: 6 bases; junction bases outside the gene matches: 12. The CDR3 runs 16 residues. The CDR3 bases are TGTGCCAGCAGCACCTTCCCCAGGGGGCGCCCCAATGAGCAGTTCTTC. Translated: CASSTFPRGRPNEQFF.

V and J are TRBV19 and TRBJ2-2, with 12 bases identical to TRBD2. This CDR3 spans 16 amino acids. Germline V lookup: CDR1 LNHDA, CDR2 SQIVND (reference sequence). V was pared by 3 bases and J by 3 bases, with 2 bases of the junction left unmatched. CDR3 bases: TGTGCCAGTAGTATGAGACTAGCGGGAGACACCGGGGAGCTGTTTTTT. This gives the protein CASSMRLAGDTGELFF.

The chain recombines TRBV7-2 with TRBJ1-1, with a possible D match to TRBD1 (5 bases). Trimming cost V 1 base and J 3 bases, with 9 bases left between them. The CDR3 consists of 14 residues. CDR1 is SGHTA, CDR2 FQGNSA, per germline. In nucleotides, the CDR3 is TGTGCCAGCAGCTTAGGCCGACAGTACACTGAAGCTTTCTTT. It codes for CASSLGRQYTEAFF.

The chain joins TRBV28 to TRBJ1-4; 9 bases map to TRBD1. V trimming: 4 bases; J trimming: 5 bases; junction bases outside the gene matches: 14. The germline gives CDR1 MDHEN, CDR2 SYDVKM. The CDR3 has 18 residues. CDR3 amino acids: CASSSFRDRVNKNEKLFF. For the CDR3, the DNA is TGTGCCAGCAGTTCGTTCCGGGACAGGGTCAACAAAAATGAAAAACTGTTTTTT. The full variable domain, in which reference TRBV28 and TRBJ1-4 provide the parts outside the CDR3, is DVKVTQSSRYLVKRTGEKVFLECVQDMDHENMFWYRQDPGLGLRLIYFSYDVKMKEKGDIPEGYSVSREKKERFSLILESASTNQTSMYLCASSSFRDRVNKNEKLFFGSGTQLSVL.

This clone was counted between two and nine times. V usage is TRBV3-1 (or the pseudogene TRBV3-2) and J usage is TRBJ1-6; D ambiguous. The CDR3 totals 15 residues. The germline V gene has CDR1 LGHDT and CDR2 YNNKEL (reference sequence). V shed 1 base and J shed 10 bases, with 14 bases lying between them. The DNA for the CDR3 is TGTGCCAGCAGCCAAGGGTCGGGAGGCGGGTCACCCCTCCACTTT. This translates into CASSQGSGGGSPLHF.

V usage is TRBV10-3 and J usage is TRBJ1-6, with a possible D match to TRBD1 (5 bases). V lost 6 bases to trimming and J lost 0 bases, with 6 bases between them. Germline-derived CDR1 and CDR2 are ENHRY and SYGVKD. The CDR3 has 14 residues. The DNA for the CDR3 is TGTGCCATCAGGGGGGGCTCCTATAATTCACCCCTCCACTTT. This sequence encodes CAIRGGSYNSPLHF.

J is TRBJ2-1 and V is TRBV7-9, with TRBD1 identical over 8 bases. This CDR3 is built from 15 residues. In germline, CDR1 is SEHNR, CDR2 FQNEAQ (reference sequence). Unmatched junction bases numbered 7, after V lost 7 bases and J lost 2 bases. CDR3 nucleotides: TGTGCCAGCAAGAACGGGACAGGACCCTACAATGAGCAGTTCTTC. Residues: CASKNGTGPYNEQFF.

This chain connects TRBV7-2 to TRBJ2-3; 7 positions agree with TRBD2. Losses at the gene ends were 6 bases for V and 2 bases for J; bases not matched to a gene: 11. The germline gives CDR1 SGHTA, CDR2 FQGNSA. The CDR3 totals 16 residues. CDR3 in amino acids: CASSPVGGSSTDTQYF. The CDR3 DNA reads TGTGCCAGCAGTCCGGTGGGGGGGAGTTCCACAGATACGCAGTATTTT.

Worth noting for this clone: Sequence at one end of the junction differs from germline and may be a read error. The chain uses TRBV19 and TRBJ2-1, with D unresolved. This CDR3 is 16 amino acids long. In germline, CDR1 is LNHDA, CDR2 SQIVND (reference sequence). The CDR3 sequence is CASSLDYRSSYNEQFF. CDR3 in DNA: TGTGCCAGTAGTTTAGATTACCGTAGCTCCTACAATGAGCAGTTCTTC.

The CDR3 spells CASSPRSGQAGELFF. The CDR3 nucleotides read TGTGCCAGCAGCCCCCGATCGGGACAAGCCGGGGAGCTGTTTTTT. The rearrangement uses TRBV9 and TRBJ2-2; D perhaps matches TRBD1 (6 bases). The CDR3 loop spans 15 amino acids. Germline V gene lookup returns CDR1 SGDLS and CDR2 YYNGEE. Trimming removed 4 bases at V and 6 bases at J, with 16 bases between.